These 17 T cell receptor beta chains were sequenced from one sample in a study of beta chain features in type 1 diabetes. Expressed TCRB transcripts were sequenced because the entire RNA isolate underwent reverse transcription. Only in-frame clones appear in the TCRdb table, and some are missing; sequencing was by immunoSEQ multiplex PCR. The sample yields about 150,000 clones, around 8.5% seen once. The sample consisted of central memory CD4+ T cells from blood. These receptors were taken from a man younger than 35 in good health.

V gene TRBV7-2 combines with J gene TRBJ2-7; 7 bases map to TRBD2. Germline V CDR1 and CDR2: SGHTA, FQGNSA. This CDR3 spans 16 amino acids. V lost 1 base to trimming and J lost 5 bases; unmatched junction nucleotides: 11. CDR3 in amino acids: CASSLGRGGVMDEQYF. In DNA, the CDR3 is TGTGCCAGCAGCTTAGGTCGGGGAGGGGTTATGGACGAGCAGTACTTC.

There are many counts of this clone. This specimen includes other DNA sequences encoding the same CDR3. The chain employs TRBV9 and TRBJ1-2; D might be TRBD1 (6 bases). The CDR3 contains 12 residues. Germline values: CDR1 SGDLS, CDR2 YYNGEE. Trimming removed 1 base at V and 8 bases at J, with 9 bases between. The CDR3 sequence: CASSVQGSGYTF. CDR3 sequence (DNA): TGTGCCAGCAGCGTACAGGGGAGCGGCTACACCTTC.

This chain links TRBV6-1 with TRBJ1-6; possible D gene TRBD1, 6 bases. The V end was cut by 3 bases, the J end by 10 bases, with 10 bases between. Germline V CDR1 and CDR2: MNHNS, SASEGT. The CDR3 extends over 13 amino acids. The CDR3 here is CASSDLTGSPLHF. The CDR3 DNA is TGTGCCAGCAGTGACCTGACAGGATCACCCCTCCACTTT.

This clone was detected only a few times. The chain has TRBV5-4 and TRBJ1-2; D perhaps matches TRBD1 (5 bases). The CDR3 is 16 residues long. V lost 3 bases, J lost 3 bases, and 18 bases lay in between. In germline, CDR1 is SGHNT, CDR2 YYREEE (reference sequence). CDR3 residues: CASSSARRGSDYGYTF. In DNA, the CDR3 is TGTGCCAGCAGCTCAGCGAGAAGGGGATCGGACTATGGCTACACCTTC.

The V and J genes are TRBV7-9 and TRBJ1-5; perhaps TRBD1 as D (5 bases). The V end lost 1 base, the J end lost 7 bases, and 14 bases lay between the germline ends. Per the germline V gene, CDR1 is SEHNR and CDR2 is FQNEAQ (reference sequence). The CDR3 totals 15 residues. CDR3 amino acids: CASSLGIGAVQPQHF. The CDR3 nucleotides read TGTGCCAGCAGCTTAGGGATTGGGGCTGTGCAGCCCCAGCATTTT.

This clone appeared a few times. The chain recombines TRBV5-4 with TRBJ2-5; 16 nucleotides match TRBD2. CDR3 size: 18 residues. Germline V gives CDR1 SGHNT, CDR2 YYREEE (reference sequence). V gave up 4 bases and J gave up 4 bases; unmatched junction bases: 10. The CDR3 nucleotides are TGTGCCAGCAGCAGGGGACTAGCGGGGGGGCAGTATTTAGAGACCCAGTACTTC. As protein: CASSRGLAGGQYLETQYF.

The chain has TRBV10-3 and TRBJ2-3; 12 bases align to TRBD2. Germline V gene lookup returns CDR1 ENHRY and CDR2 SYGVKD. The CDR3 extends over 16 amino acids. The trim removed 5 bases at V and 5 bases at J, leaving 8 bases unmatched. The CDR3 loop is CAISFLAGGPGDTQYF. The CDR3 DNA reads as TGTGCCATCAGTTTCCTAGCGGGAGGGCCGGGAGATACGCAGTATTTT.

V usage is TRBV4-2 and J usage is TRBJ1-4, with a possible D match to TRBD1 (5 bases). V was trimmed by 1 base and J by 5 bases, leaving 17 bases between them. CDR1 is LGHNA and CDR2 is YNFKEQ in the germline V gene. The CDR3 loop spans 17 amino acids. CDR3 DNA sequence: TGTGCCAGCAGCCAAGGACTGGCAGGGTTGGTCAATGAAAAACTGTTTTTT. Protein: CASSQGLAGLVNEKLFF.

The chain employs TRBV5-1 and TRBJ2-1, with TRBD2 as a possible D gene (5 bases). The CDR3 has 14 residues. V was cut by 0 bases and J by 8 bases, with 12 bases left in between. Germline assignment: CDR1 SGHRS and CDR2 YFSETQ. As DNA, the CDR3 is TGCGCCAGCAGCTTGGCCCGGGGTTCGGATGAGCAGTTCTTC. It encodes CASSLARGSDEQFF.

There are a few counts of this clone. V and J are TRBV28 and TRBJ2-7; 8 nucleotides agree with TRBD2. This CDR3 contains 16 residues. Trimming removed 1 base from V and 9 bases from J; junction bases left unmatched: 14. Germline V CDR1 and CDR2: MDHEN, SYDVKM. The CDR3 DNA reads TGTGCCAGCAGTTTATTTCCCATAGCGGGGTCTAGGGGGCAGTACTTC. It translates to CASSLFPIAGSRGQYF.

This clone was picked up a small number of times. This chain connects TRBV9 to TRBJ2-2; 11 positions agree with TRBD2. The germline CDR1 and CDR2 sequences are SGDLS and YYNGEE. The CDR3 is made up of 16 amino acids. After removal of 0 bases from V and 5 bases from J, the junction contained 3 bases not matched to a gene. In nucleotides, the CDR3 is TGTGCCAGCAGCGTAGCCTGGACTAGCGGGACCGGGGAGCTGTTTTTT. Translating it yields CASSVAWTSGTGELFF.

This clone has only a few counts. The chain couples TRBV28 to TRBJ1-2; no clear D gene. Germline V gives CDR1 MDHEN, CDR2 SYDVKM. The CDR3 has 14 residues. The V and J ends lost 10 bases and 2 bases respectively, with 17 bases between them. The CDR3 nucleotides are TGTGCCACCCCGAAAGAGGGTTTCAACTATGGCTACACCTTC. Protein sequence: CATPKEGFNYGYTF.

This clone has only a few counts. This chain uses TRBV5-4 with TRBJ1-6, with a weak D call TRBD1 (5 bases). The CDR3 length is 14 residues. V was cut by 0 bases and J by 7 bases, with 8 bases left in between. Germline values: CDR1 SGHNT, CDR2 YYREEE (reference sequence). The CDR3 is CASSLDGGNSPLHF. CDR3 DNA: TGTGCCAGCAGCTTGGACGGGGGAAATTCACCCCTCCACTTT.

This clone turned up a few times. The chain has TRBV2 and TRBJ1-2, with D unresolved. Trimming stripped 4 bases from V and 7 bases from J, with 16 bases between. This CDR3 spans 14 amino acids. Germline loops: CDR1 SNHLY, CDR2 FYNNEI. The CDR3 loop reads CASSVAGKRAGYTF. CDR3 in DNA: TGTGCCAGCAGTGTAGCGGGAAAGAGGGCTGGCTACACCTTC.

The chain joins TRBV6-6 to TRBJ1-1; the D is unclear. This CDR3 is 13 amino acids long. CDR1 is MNHNY, CDR2 SVGAGI, per germline (reference sequence). Trimming removed 2 bases from V and 6 bases from J, with 10 bases in between. The CDR3 loop is CASSYGESAEAFF. CDR3 bases: TGTGCCAGCAGTTACGGAGAATCTGCTGAAGCTTTCTTT.

The CDR3 loop is CASSSNSYNEQFF. For the CDR3, the DNA is TGTGCCAGCAGCTCTAACTCCTACAATGAGCAGTTCTTC. The rearrangement uses TRBV11-3 and TRBJ2-1; unclear D gene. CDR1 is SGHNT and CDR2 is YENEEA in the germline V gene. Trimming took off 4 bases at V and 0 bases at J, with 4 bases between the two ends. The length of the CDR3 is 13 residues.

Here the CDR3 reads CASSVREDTQYF. CDR3 nucleotide sequence: TGTGCCAGCAGCGTGAGGGAAGATACGCAGTATTTT. V usage is TRBV9 and J usage is TRBJ2-3; D may be TRBD2 (5 bases). CDR3 length: 12 amino acids. Trimming removed 2 bases at V and 5 bases at J, with 6 bases between. Germline V gene lookup returns CDR1 SGDLS and CDR2 YYNGEE.